These 7 T cell receptor beta chains came from one sample sequenced in a study of persistence of HIV-infected CD4 T cells. Cells were stimulated with CMV-infected fibroblast lysates at around 9.1 ug/mL. Memory cells lacking CD40L and CD69 with high CD45RO were sorted. This was the immunoSEQ version 4 assay in survey mode. Clones were read by immunoSEQ multiplex PCR, and TCRdb kept only the in-frame ones, dropping some. Here the sample spans about 37,000 clones, roughly 80% being singletons. For these receptors, no antigen is known. The source was CD4+ T cells sorted from PBMCs after approximately 19-hour stimulation, collected from a patient who received antiretroviral therapy. The receptors originated from an adult man with HIV who was CMV-seropositive.

This clone showed up just a few times. The V and J genes are TRBV28 and TRBJ2-6; weak D call: TRBD1 (6 bases). CDR3 size: 15 residues. The germline CDR1 and CDR2 sequences are MDHEN and SYDVKM. V lost 5 bases and J lost 1, with 9 bases in between. The CDR3 sequence: CASSLQGSGANVLTF. The DNA for the CDR3 is TGTGCCAGCAGTCTCCAGGGGTCTGGGGCCAACGTCCTGACTTTC.

The rearrangement links TRBV5-5 to TRBJ2-3; 8 bases agree with TRBD1. Germline assignment: CDR1 SGHKS and CDR2 YYEKEE (reference sequence). Trimming took 5 bases from V and 3 from J; bases not matched to a gene: 5. The CDR3 length is 14 residues. CDR3 amino acids: CASRADRGTDTQYF. The CDR3 DNA sequence: TGTGCCAGCAGGGCTGACAGGGGAACAGATACGCAGTATTTT.

This clone was seen only a few times. The chain recombines TRBV28 with TRBJ1-2; D may be TRBD1 (6 bases). This CDR3 has 15 amino acids. Trimming pared 5 bases from V and 1 base from J, leaving 14 bases between. Looked up from germline, CDR1 is MDHEN and CDR2 is SYDVKM. CDR3 sequence: CASSPPDRNNYGYTF. The CDR3 coding sequence is TGTGCCAGCAGTCCCCCGGACAGAAATAACTATGGCTACACCTTC.

This clone was seen more than once but under ten times. V gene TRBV5-6 combines with J gene TRBJ2-2; maybe TRBD1 (5 bases). The CDR3 has 15 residues. Looked up from germline, CDR1 is SGHDT and CDR2 is YYEEEE. The V end lost 4 bases, the J end lost 7 bases, and 17 bases lay between the germline ends. For the CDR3, the DNA is TGTGCCAGCAGCCCCCCGGTGGCAGGGATCGGGGAGCTGTTTTTT. This codes for CASSPPVAGIGELFF.

The chain is built from TRBV6-5 and TRBJ1-2, with D perhaps matching TRBD1 (5 bases). V dropped 6 bases and J dropped 6 bases, with 20 bases sitting between them. Germline assignment: CDR1 MNHEY and CDR2 SVGAGI. CDR3 length: 15 amino acids. CDR3 coding DNA: TGTGCCAGCAGGGGGCGACAAGAGAAGACCCATGGCTACACCTTC. As protein: CASRGRQEKTHGYTF.

The rearrangement uses TRBV2 and TRBJ1-1, with D maybe TRBD1 (5 bases). Germline-derived CDR1 and CDR2 are SNHLY and FYNNEI. There are 14 residues in the CDR3. V was pared by 7 bases and J by 0 bases, with 12 bases between. CDR3 DNA sequence: TGTGCCAGCACCCGACAGAGATTGAACACTGAAGCTTTCTTT. Amino acids: CASTRQRLNTEAFF.

The rearrangement joins TRBV6-5 to TRBJ1-2; the D gene is possibly TRBD1 (6 bases). Germline loops: CDR1 MNHEY, CDR2 SVGAGI. Trimming left V 5 bases short and J 3 bases short, with 10 bases between. The CDR3 sequence is 13 residues long. CDR3 protein: CASSLHRDYGYTF. The CDR3 coding sequence is TGTGCCAGCAGTCTCCACAGGGACTATGGCTACACCTTC.